This T cell receptor beta chain was obtained from a study of T-cell reconstitution after alpha-beta-depleted transplantation in children. Study-level findings and limits: At one year after transplant, newly produced T cells mostly accounted for T-cell counts and diversity. After transplant, high TCRbeta diversity at day 60 in some patients arose from surviving recipient T cells and thymic progenitors. Reports say that about two months after transplant, the alpha-beta T cells came out of several hundred graft clones that had expanded.

Worth noting for this clonotype: Its matching antigen is unknown.

Preparation of the TCRbeta library used unique molecular identifiers. TCRdb processed the PCR reads anew with MiXCR; each CDR3 protein has one entry. This table has around 700,000 distinct CDR3 sequences, approximately 14% appearing once. V lost 1 base and J 1 base, leaving 7 bases between the germline ends. The CDR3 covers 14 residues. CDR1 and CDR2 from the germline V gene are ENHRY and SYGVKD. The sequenced sample was PBMCs, obtained before TCRalphabeta/CD19-depleted stem cell transplant. The TCR comes from a girl aged 2 to 10 with congenital amegakaryocytic thrombocytopenia, due to receive a stem cell transplant. The genes are TRBV10-3 and TRBJ2-5, with D unresolved. In nucleotides, the CDR3 is TGTGCCATCAGTGAGTGGGCAGGCCAAGAGACCCAGTACTTC. Its translation: CAISEWAGQETQYF.